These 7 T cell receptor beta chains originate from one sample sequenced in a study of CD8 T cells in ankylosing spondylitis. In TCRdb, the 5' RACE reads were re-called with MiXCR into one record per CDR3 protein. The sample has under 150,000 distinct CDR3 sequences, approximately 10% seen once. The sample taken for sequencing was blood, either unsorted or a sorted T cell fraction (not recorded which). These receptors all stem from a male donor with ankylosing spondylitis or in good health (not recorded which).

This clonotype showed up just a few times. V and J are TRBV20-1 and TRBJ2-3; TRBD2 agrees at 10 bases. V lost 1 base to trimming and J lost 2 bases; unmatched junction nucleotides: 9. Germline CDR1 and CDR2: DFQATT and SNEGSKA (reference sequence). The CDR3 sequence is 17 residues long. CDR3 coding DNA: TGCAGTGCTAGAGCGCTCGAAGCGGGAGGGTCCACAGATACGCAGTATTTT. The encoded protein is CSARALEAGGSTDTQYF.

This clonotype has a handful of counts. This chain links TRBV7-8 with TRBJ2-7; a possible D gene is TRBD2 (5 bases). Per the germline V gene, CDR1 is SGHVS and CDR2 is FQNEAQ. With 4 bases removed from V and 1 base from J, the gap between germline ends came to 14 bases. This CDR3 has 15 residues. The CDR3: CASSSAGLTSYEQYF. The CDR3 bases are TGTGCCAGCAGCTCCGCGGGTCTAACTTCCTACGAGCAGTACTTC.

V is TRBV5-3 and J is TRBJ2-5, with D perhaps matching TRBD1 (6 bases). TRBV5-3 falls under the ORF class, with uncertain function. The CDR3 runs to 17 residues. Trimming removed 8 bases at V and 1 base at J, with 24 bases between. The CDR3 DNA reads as TGTGCCAGTCTTAGAGGGCGCCGAGAGACAGGCCAAGAGACCCAGTACTTC. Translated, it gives CASLRGRRETGQETQYF.

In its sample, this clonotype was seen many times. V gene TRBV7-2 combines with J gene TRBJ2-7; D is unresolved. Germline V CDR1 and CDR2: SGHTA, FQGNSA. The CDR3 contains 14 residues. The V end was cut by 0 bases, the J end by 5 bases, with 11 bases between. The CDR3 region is CASSLAPSSHEQYF. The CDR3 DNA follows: TGTGCCAGCAGCTTAGCCCCTAGTTCCCACGAGCAGTACTTC.

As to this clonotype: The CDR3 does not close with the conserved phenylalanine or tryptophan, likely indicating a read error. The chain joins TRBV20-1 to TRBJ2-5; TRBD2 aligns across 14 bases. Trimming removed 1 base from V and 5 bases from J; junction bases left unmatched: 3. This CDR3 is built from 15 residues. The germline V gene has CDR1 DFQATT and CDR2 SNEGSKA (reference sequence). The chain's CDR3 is CSARGGLAGVETQYS. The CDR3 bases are TGCAGTGCTAGAGGGGGACTAGCGGGAGTGGAGACCCAGTACTCC.

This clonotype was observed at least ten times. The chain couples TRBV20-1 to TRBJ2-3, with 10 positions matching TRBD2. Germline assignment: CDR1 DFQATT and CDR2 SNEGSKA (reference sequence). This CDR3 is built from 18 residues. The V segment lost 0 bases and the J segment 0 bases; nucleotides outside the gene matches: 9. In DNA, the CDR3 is TGCAGTGCTAGAGATGCCACTAGCGGGGCCACTAGCACAGATACGCAGTATTTT. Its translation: CSARDATSGATSTDTQYF.

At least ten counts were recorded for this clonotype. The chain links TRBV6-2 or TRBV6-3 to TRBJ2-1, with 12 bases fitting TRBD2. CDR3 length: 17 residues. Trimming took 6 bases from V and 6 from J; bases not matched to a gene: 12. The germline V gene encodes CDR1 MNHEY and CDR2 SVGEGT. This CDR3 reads CASRLSGGLAGINEQFF. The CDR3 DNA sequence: TGTGCCAGCAGACTTTCCGGCGGACTAGCGGGGATCAATGAGCAGTTCTTC.